These 12 T cell receptor beta chains originate from one sample sequenced in a study of OX40 agonist ivuxolimab in advanced cancers. The library was generated by the immunoSEQ multiplex PCR assay. This is the immuneACCESS table as TCRdb keeps it, with only in-frame sequences that have V and J called. A part of the clones is gone; compared with another copy, unresolved V genes explain less than half, and the rest is unexplained. This sample gives 75,000 to 95,000 clones in total; roughly 80% of them show up just once. Around 0.51% of the sample belongs to the ten largest clones. The input for sequencing was CD4+ or CD8+ T cells sorted from blood, taken in a trial of the OX40 agonist ivuxolimab. These TCRs come from an adult with an advanced solid tumor such as melanoma, head and neck, liver or kidney cancer.

The genes are TRBV5-1 and TRBJ2-7, with TRBD1 matching over 10 bases. V was clipped by 4 bases and J by 4 bases; unmatched bases: 8. Germline V gene lookup returns CDR1 SGHRS and CDR2 YFSETQ. The CDR3 contains 15 residues. In nucleotides, the CDR3 is TGCGCCAGCAGCCTGGATGGGACAGGGGATTACGAGCAGTACTTC. This translates into CASSLDGTGDYEQYF.

A word on this clone: At one end, the junction sequence differs from germline, possibly due to a read error. The rearrangement links TRBV15 to TRBJ1-1, with 10 bases lining up with TRBD1. The V gene's germline CDR1 is LNHNV and CDR2 YYDKDF (reference sequence). This CDR3 is built from 16 residues. The CDR3 region is CATSRDFPETGGSVRF. The CDR3 DNA is TGTGCCACCAGCAGAGATTTCCCCGAGACAGGGGGCTCGGTACGCTTT.

The rearrangement joins TRBV7-9 to TRBJ1-3; D not resolved. Trimming took 3 bases from V and 2 from J, leaving 2 bases between them. The CDR3 contains 12 residues. Per germline, CDR1 SEHNR and CDR2 FQNEAQ (reference sequence). This CDR3 is CASSFAGNTIYF. CDR3 DNA sequence: TGTGCCAGCAGCTTCGCTGGAAACACCATATATTTT.

This clone was seen only once. The V call is TRBV7-3, the J call TRBJ2-4, with 15 bases fitting TRBD2. This CDR3 is 17 amino acids long. The V and J ends lost 1 base and 8 bases, in that order; junction bases with no gene match: 6. Germline loops: CDR1 SGHTA, CDR2 FQGTGA. The CDR3 spells CASSLMGLAGGAHIQYF. Here the CDR3 DNA reads TGTGCCAGCAGCTTAATGGGACTAGCGGGAGGCGCTCACATTCAGTACTTC.

The chain couples TRBV6-4 to TRBJ1-5, with unresolved D. The length of the CDR3 is 14 residues. Per germline, CDR1 MRHNA and CDR2 SNTAGT. V was pared by 6 bases and J by 0 bases, with 9 bases between. CDR3 sequence reads: CASSQRDSNQPQHF. Written as DNA, the CDR3 is TGTGCCAGCAGCCAACGGGATAGCAATCAGCCCCAGCATTTT.

This clone appeared a single time. The chain links TRBV21-1 to TRBJ2-6; the table's D call TRBD1 went unverified against the DNA. TRBV21-1 is shown as a pseudogene. The CDR3 runs to 20 residues. The CDR3 sequence is CASSKIEKTVKTSGANVLTF. The CDR3 DNA reads as TGTGCCAGCAGCAAAATCGAGAAGACAGTCAAAACCTCTGGGGCCAACGTCCTGACTTTC.

The chain carries TRBV7-2 and TRBJ1-1; TRBD1 might be the D (5 bases). The CDR3 loop spans 15 amino acids. V lost 1 base and J lost 1, with 10 bases in between. Germline V gives CDR1 SGHTA, CDR2 FQGNSA. The CDR3 spells CASSLVSGKNTEAFF. The DNA of the CDR3 is TGTGCCAGCAGCTTAGTCTCAGGGAAGAACACTGAAGCTTTCTTT.

The chain joins TRBV7-2 to TRBJ1-1; no clear D. This CDR3 is built from 13 residues. V was shortened by 5 bases and J by 5 bases, with 12 bases between the two germline ends. The germline gives CDR1 SGHTA, CDR2 FQGNSA. CDR3 sequence reads: CASSPQVGTEAFF. In DNA, the CDR3 is TGTGCCAGCAGCCCCCAGGTAGGGACTGAAGCTTTCTTT.

The V and J genes are TRBV28 and TRBJ1-4, with D tentatively TRBD1 (6 bases). Germline CDR1 and CDR2: MDHEN and SYDVKM. V gave up 3 bases and J gave up 4 bases, with 9 bases separating them. This CDR3 comprises 14 residues. The CDR3 sequence is CASSLDSLNEKLFF. As DNA, the CDR3 is TGTGCCAGCAGTTTGGACAGCCTTAATGAAAAACTGTTTTTT.

The chain uses TRBV2 and TRBJ1-1; TRBD1 might be the D (5 bases). Germline CDR1 SNHLY, CDR2 FYNNEI. This CDR3 comprises 13 residues. V lost 6 bases, J lost 7 bases, and 15 bases lay in between. This chain's CDR3 is CASRARDLSEAFF. The CDR3 DNA is TGTGCCAGCAGGGCCCGGGACTTAAGTGAAGCTTTCTTT.

The chain recombines TRBV4-1 with TRBJ2-7; 8 bases match TRBD2. Germline loops: CDR1 MGHRA, CDR2 YSYEKL. CDR3 length: 16 residues. V lost 0 bases, J lost 3 bases, and 7 bases stayed unmatched. The CDR3, as DNA: TGCGCCAGCAGCCAAGAATGGGGAGCGGGGGACTACGAGCAGTACTTC. Translated: CASSQEWGAGDYEQYF.

The chain is built from TRBV6-6 and TRBJ1-4, with D possibly being TRBD1 (6 bases). Trimming cost V 2 bases and J 5 bases, with 15 bases left between them. The germline CDR1 and CDR2 sequences are MNHNY and SVGAGI (reference sequence). The CDR3 has 16 residues. The CDR3 nucleotides read TGTGCCAGCAGTTACCCTGAAACAGGGATAAATGAAAAACTGTTTTTT. Protein sequence: CASSYPETGINEKLFF.